The rows below give T cell receptor beta chains drawn from one sample of a study of human T cells and chemical hapten exposure. TCRdb ran MiXCR on the RACE reads and lists one entry per CDR3 protein. The data contain 150,000 to 200,000 distinct CDR3 sequences, almost 30% of them singletons. The sample consisted of whole blood, taken in connection with sensitization to the hapten diphenylcyclopropenone (DPC). All receptors derive from a woman between 25 and 40 years old with alopecia areata. Some clones in this sample may be carry-over from other donors' samples. CDR3s include the opening cysteine and the closing phenylalanine or tryptophan. The D gene is left open where the match is weak. Clone sizes are given selectively: once, few, many, or a class where the clone is expanded.

>TRBD1|many|TRBJ2-1|TRBV28
TGTGCCAGCAGGACGCCCGGACAGGGGGCGGCGGATGAGCAGTTCTTC
CASRTPGQGAADEQFF
>NA|NA|TRBJ1-2|TRBV6-2/TRBV6-3
TGTGCCAGCGGCCTTACCACTACAGGAGGCTATGGCTACACCTTC
CASGLTTTGGYGYTF
>NA|NA|TRBJ2-3|TRBV29-1
TGCAGCGTTGTTGTGGACGCCACAGATACGCAGTATTTT
CSVVVDATDTQYF
>NA|few|TRBJ2-5|TRBV27
TGTGCCAGCAGTTTAAGTCTAGGCCCTAGAGAGACCCAGTACTTC
CASSLSLGPRETQYF
>NA|NA|TRBJ2-7|TRBV7-2
TGTGCCAGCAGCCTCCATCCCTACGAGCAGTACTTC
CASSLHPYEQYF
>NA|NA|TRBJ2-7|TRBV11-2
TGTGCCAGCAGCTTAGATCAGCGTTCCTACGAGCAGTACTTC
CASSLDQRSYEQYF
>NA|few|TRBJ1-2|TRBV28
TGTGCCAGCAGTTTACCCCAGGGGCTCCCCTATGGCTACACCTTC
CASSLPQGLPYGYTF
>NA|NA|TRBJ1-5|TRBV7-2
TGTGCCAGCAGCACAGGGCTGGGTAGTCAGCCCCAGCATTTT
CASSTGLGSQPQHF
>TRBD2|few|TRBJ2-1|TRBV20-1
TGCAGTGCGATACTAGCGGGGGGCTTCTCCTACAATGAGCAGTTCTTC
CSAILAGGFSYNEQFF
>NA|many|TRBJ2-5|TRBV28
TGTGCCAGCACTGGGGGTCGGGAGACCCAGTACTTC
CASTGGRETQYF
>NA|NA|TRBJ2-5|TRBV28
TGTGCCAGCAGTCTGACCCTCCAAGAGACCCAGTACTTC
CASSLTLQETQYF
>NA|NA|TRBJ2-7|TRBV4-2
TGTGCCAGCAGCCAAGCTCACGGAGGAGCCTACGAGCAGTACTTC
CASSQAHGGAYEQYF
>NA|NA|TRBJ1-2|TRBV28
TGTGCCAGCAAGGGCTATGGCTACACCTTC
CASKGYGYTF
>NA|many|TRBJ2-3|TRBV6-2/TRBV6-3
TGCGCCAGCAGCTTGGCCGGCGCAGATACGCAGTATTTT
CASSLAGADTQYF
>NA|few|TRBJ2-1|TRBV7-2
TGTGCCAGCAGCTTAATTGACGGTCGACGTGACGATGAGCAGTTCTTC
CASSLIDGRRDDEQFF
>TRBD2|few|TRBJ2-7|TRBV4-3
TGCGCCAGCAGCCAAGCTAGCGGGGGATTATACGAGCAGTACTTC
CASSQASGGLYEQYF
>TRBD2|NA|TRBJ2-7|TRBV29-1
TGCAGCGCCGCGCTAGCGGGAGGATCCTACGAGCAGTACTTC
CSAALAGGSYEQYF
>NA|NA|TRBJ2-7|TRBV5-4
TGTGCCAGCAGCTTGACCTCCGGCTCCTCCGACGAGCAGTACTTC
CASSLTSGSSDEQYF
>NA|few|TRBJ1-6|TRBV9
TGTGCCAGCAGCGTAGCCAGGAATCCTTCACCCCTCCACTTT
CASSVARNPSPLHF
>TRBD1|NA|TRBJ2-7|TRBV29-1
TGCAGCGTCCGCGGGACAGGGGGATCCGAGCAGTACTTC
CSVRGTGGSEQYF
>NA|few|TRBJ1-2|TRBV20-1
TGCAGTGCTAACGGCTACACCTTC
CSANGYTF
>TRBD1|NA|TRBJ2-2|TRBV7-9
TGTGCCAGCAGCCCGACAGGGTCGGGCGGGGAGCTGTTTTTT
CASSPTGSGGELFF
>NA|NA|TRBJ1-2|TRBV10-3
TGTGCCATCAGCGAATCTGACGTCGATGGCTACACCTTC
CAISESDVDGYTF
>NA|NA|TRBJ1-5|TRBV10-3
TGTGCCATCAGTGGAGATTATAGCAATCAGCCCCAGCATTTT
CAISGDYSNQPQHF
>NA|NA|TRBJ1-1|TRBV9
TGTGCCAGCAGCGTAGGGTTAGAGAGGGTTACTGAAGCTTTCTTT
CASSVGLERVTEAFF
>NA|few|TRBJ2-1|TRBV20-1
TGCAGTGCGTGGGGGACTTCTTACAATGAGCAGTTCTTC
CSAWGTSYNEQFF
>NA|NA|TRBJ2-7|TRBV7-2
TGTGCCAGCAGCCCCTACCAGGGGACCTACGAGCAGTACTTC
CASSPYQGTYEQYF
>TRBD2|once|TRBJ2-1|TRBV27
TGTGCCAGCAATACCTTAAGCGGGGGGTTCTACAATGAGCAGTTCTTC
CASNTLSGGFYNEQFF
>TRBD1|few|TRBJ2-1|TRBV29-1
TGCAGCGCAGGCACAGGGGGCGTATACAATGAGCAGTTCTTC
CSAGTGGVYNEQFF
>TRBD2|few|TRBJ2-3|TRBV4-1
TGCGCCAGCAGCCTCAGACTAGCGGGGGGGCGTTTGACAGATACGCAGTATTTT
CASSLRLAGGRLTDTQYF
>NA|NA|TRBJ1-2|TRBV7-9
TGTGCCAGCAGCCCACCGGGACACCAGGATGGCTACACCTTC
CASSPPGHQDGYTF